This entry concerns a single T cell receptor beta chain. The antigen remains unidentified. The data were taken from a study of CD8+CD57+ T cells in acquired aplastic anemia. Profiling of TCR beta VDJ combinations and CDR3 sequences used genomic DNA as template. TCRdb itself ran the reads through MiXCR, one entry per CDR3 protein. The repertoire holds roughly 16,000 distinct CDR3 sequences, with less than 45% as singletons. Study-wide results and limits: Roughly 31 CD8+ CDR3 sequences were shared between patients and controls. Among patients, CD8+CD57+ cells displayed less diversity than the total CD4+ and CD8+ pools did.

Patients chosen for sequencing had CD8+CD57+ cells that had expanded, as shown by flow cytometry. Germline assignment: CDR1 WSHSY and CDR2 SAAADI. The CDR3 consists of 14 residues. V lost 4 bases and J 1 base, leaving 7 bases between the germline ends. The sequencing sample was made of CD8+CD57+ T cells sorted from PBMCs. The sample's subset: bead-enriched CD8+CD57+ effector memory T cells from SAA patients. This chain links TRBV10-2 with TRBJ2-2; D call uncertain. The receptor's source is a human donor with aplastic anemia. The CDR3 sequence is CASSGQRNTGELFF. CDR3 sequence (DNA): TGCGCCAGCAGTGGGCAGAGGAACACCGGGGAGCTGTTTTTT.